The entry below gives a single T cell receptor beta chain sequence along with its context. Its target is not known. Each CDR3 protein is one row after TCRdb ran MiXCR on the 5' RACE reads. The sample consists of about 430,000 distinct CDR3 sequences, around 24% of them appearing once. The V and J ends lost 0 bases and 2 bases respectively, with 11 bases between them. Germline V gives CDR1 LNHNV, CDR2 YYDKDF (reference sequence). The CDR3 covers 16 residues. These data come from a study of T-cell memory formation after mild COVID-19. The overall study: TCR clusters were mostly confined to one donor each.

Study observations and caveats: Pre-infection memory showed some responding clones, and this suggested that cross-reactive memory joined. CD4/CD8 balance held among clones contracting day 15 to 85, and later expanders leaned CD4+. Mainly CM and EM harbored the contracting CD4+ clones; mainly EMRA harbored the CD8+ ones.

Sequenced input: PBMCs or a T cell subset sorted from them (not recorded which). This TCR was recovered from an adult woman who had mild COVID-19 (a few samples of this study predate the infection). Cell type and time point are not known. The J gene is TRBJ1-3, the V gene TRBV15; no reliable D call. This chain's CDR3 is CATSRDRLNTGNTIYF. The CDR3 DNA follows: TGTGCCACCAGCAGAGACAGACTGAACACTGGAAACACCATATATTTT.